This TCR beta chain was sequenced for a study of blood T cell repertoires in COVID-19. Looking at the study overall: Acute and convalescent COVID-19 specimens originated in the United States, Italy and Spain. T cells, B-cell-depleted T cells, or PBMCs provided the cDNA or gDNA that served as material.

Original methodology: From reference gene primer amplification, estimates of nucleated cell counts were derived. The repertoire was sequenced with immunoSEQ multiplex PCR; TCRdb's copy has only in-frame clones and lacks some. V, J and clone size are those of that table, while D and trimming were read from the DNA. The table includes 140,000 to 150,000 clones, approximately 84% detected once. This clone was observed a single time. Sequenced sample: peripheral blood. This receptor was taken from a human donor in a cohort sampled during active COVID-19.

The CDR3 bases are TGCGCCAGCAGCCATGGGACTAGCGGGAGTGAGCAGTTCTTC. Translating gives CASSHGTSGSEQFF. The chain recombines TRBV5-1 with TRBJ2-1; TRBD2 matches 14 bases. The V gene's germline CDR1 is SGHRS and CDR2 YFSETQ. Trimming at V came to 4 bases and at J to 9 bases, leaving 3 bases not matched to a gene. The CDR3 runs 14 residues.